The clone carrying this T cell receptor beta chain was observed a handful of times. Its antigen is unidentified. cDNA libraries for TCR beta contained unique molecular identifiers. TCRdb fed the PCR reads into MiXCR, producing one record per CDR3 protein. The data contain 820,000 or so distinct CDR3 sequences, under 70% of them singletons. The CDR3 has 15 amino acids. Losses at the gene ends were 4 bases for V and 0 bases for J; bases not matched to a gene: 4. The entry originates in a study of post-analysis software for immune sequencing data. Study observations and caveats: Several TRBV segments (TRBV5-6, TRBV5-1 and TRBV20-1 among them) occurred more frequently in patients than in controls. Those with multiple sclerosis, the patient group, showed significantly lower normalized Chao1 diversity than controls. Same-batch preparations were strongly co-clustered by F measure.

The sequence was collected from a girl aged 10 to 17 with multiple sclerosis. The material sequenced was blood. The gene calls are TRBV12-3 or TRBV12-4 and TRBJ2-5, with TRBD1 identical over 8 bases. This CDR3 reads CASSSRDRYQETQYF. CDR3 coding DNA: TGTGCCAGCAGTTCCCGGGACAGGTACCAAGAGACCCAGTACTTC.